These 20 T cell receptor beta chains came from one sample sequenced in a study of blood T cell repertoires in COVID-19. Libraries were prepared by immunoSEQ multiplex PCR; TCRdb keeps only in-frame clonotypes and omits some of them. The sample records some 100,000 clones, about 85% being singletons. Input material: peripheral blood. The receptors were gathered from a human donor in a cohort sampled during active COVID-19.

The DNA of the CDR3 is TGTGCCAGCAGTCAGGGTCTTAATTCACCCCTCCACTTT. Translation gives CASSQGLNSPLHF. This chain links TRBV6-5 with TRBJ1-6, with D perhaps TRBD1 (5 bases). V gave up 5 bases and J gave up 6 bases, with 8 bases separating them. This CDR3 comprises 13 residues. The V gene's germline CDR1 is MNHEY and CDR2 SVGAGI.

The chain recombines TRBV27 with TRBJ2-7, with D possibly TRBD1 on 5 matching bases. V lost 2 bases and J lost 4, with 15 bases in between. CDR1 is MNHEY, CDR2 SMNVEV, per germline (reference sequence). This CDR3 spans 15 amino acids. This chain's CDR3 is CASSLAPGQGYEQYF. The CDR3, as DNA: TGTGCCAGCAGTTTAGCCCCAGGGCAGGGATACGAGCAGTACTTC.

The genes are TRBV15 and TRBJ2-7; TRBD1 matches 7 bases. The CDR3 contains 18 residues. V shed 0 bases and J 0 bases; nucleotides not matched to a gene: 11. Germline-derived CDR1 and CDR2 are LNHNV and YYDKDF (reference sequence). The DNA of the CDR3 is TGTGCCACCAGCAGAGATGGAGACAGGGCGATTAACTCCTACGAGCAGTACTTC. It codes for CATSRDGDRAINSYEQYF.

This chain connects TRBV5-4 to TRBJ2-3; the match to TRBD2 covers 15 bases. The CDR3 loop spans 18 amino acids. The germline CDR1 and CDR2 sequences are SGHNT and YYREEE (reference sequence). V lost 5 bases, J lost 1 base, and 8 bases stayed unmatched. CDR3 residues: CASRTGTSGRPGTDTQYF. CDR3 DNA: TGTGCCAGCAGAACCGGGACTAGCGGGAGGCCTGGCACAGATACGCAGTATTTT.

In its sample, this clone was seen once. This sequence joins TRBV15 and TRBJ2-5; D perhaps matches TRBD2 (5 bases). CDR3 length equals 15 residues. V lost 0 bases to trimming and J lost 1 base, with 9 bases between them. Germline V gene lookup returns CDR1 LNHNV and CDR2 YYDKDF (reference sequence). The CDR3: CATSRDRGPQETQYF. In DNA, the CDR3 is TGTGCCACCAGCAGAGATAGAGGGCCCCAAGAGACCCAGTACTTC.

The J gene is TRBJ1-5, the V gene TRBV7-2; D uncertain. V gave up 0 bases and J gave up 4 bases, with 10 bases separating them. Germline CDR1 is SGHTA and CDR2 is FQGNSA. This CDR3 spans 15 amino acids. The CDR3 protein is CASSLAAGLNQPQHF. The CDR3 nucleotides read TGTGCCAGCAGCTTAGCGGCCGGGTTAAATCAGCCCCAGCATTTT.

The chain couples TRBV19 to TRBJ2-2; D is ambiguous. The V gene lost 1 base and the J gene lost 3 bases, with 9 bases spanning the gap. The CDR3 is made up of 15 amino acids. Germline assignment: CDR1 LNHDA and CDR2 SQIVND (reference sequence). CDR3 DNA: TGTGCCAGTAGTATAGGTCCCACTTACACCGGGGAGCTGTTTTTT. Amino acids: CASSIGPTYTGELFF.

The chain employs TRBV30 and TRBJ1-6; 7 positions agree with TRBD1. From germline, CDR1 is GTSNPN and CDR2 SVGIG (reference sequence). The junction had 8 bases not matched to a gene; V was cut back by 3 bases and J by 9 bases. The CDR3 sequence is 14 residues long. CDR3 bases: TGTGCCTGGAGAGGAGGACAGGTCGGTTCACCCCTCCACTTT. Its translation: CAWRGGQVGSPLHF.

The chain recombines TRBV7-9 with TRBJ2-1; D perhaps matches TRBD2 (6 bases). The V gene's germline CDR1 is SEHNR and CDR2 FQNEAQ (reference sequence). The CDR3 sequence is 14 residues long. V lost 1 base, J lost 7 bases, and 11 bases lay in between. The CDR3 DNA reads TGTGCCAGCAGCTTAGTGGGCGGGGCTAATGAGCAGTTCTTC. It specifies CASSLVGGANEQFF.

This rearrangement joins TRBV4-1 to TRBJ1-6; D is ambiguous. V dropped 1 base and J dropped 0 bases, with 16 bases sitting between them. This CDR3 contains 19 residues. The V gene's germline CDR1 is MGHRA and CDR2 YSYEKL. The CDR3 loop is CASSQGTLTDSSYNSPLHF. The CDR3 region has the DNA TGCGCCAGCAGCCAAGGGACTCTTACAGATTCCTCCTATAATTCACCCCTCCACTTT.

Details on this clone: An end of the junction differs from the germline gene, which may be a read error. The CDR3: CASSLLWGVKTEAFF. As DNA, the CDR3 is TGTGCCAGCAGTTTATTGTGGGGAGTGAAGACTGAAGCTTTCTTT. The rearrangement uses TRBV27 and TRBJ1-1; no clear D gene. This CDR3 comprises 15 residues. Germline values: CDR1 MNHEY, CDR2 SMNVEV (reference sequence).

This clone was observed once. The rearrangement joins TRBV28 to TRBJ1-1; a possible D gene is TRBD1 (5 bases). Germline V gives CDR1 MDHEN, CDR2 SYDVKM. The CDR3 runs to 15 residues. V gave up 3 bases and J gave up 0 bases, with 11 bases separating them. Written as DNA, the CDR3 is TGTGCCAGCAGTTTCGGCAGGGCCTTGAACACTGAAGCTTTCTTT. Its translation: CASSFGRALNTEAFF.

The genes are TRBV4-2 and TRBJ2-5; 14 bases line up with TRBD2. V dropped 4 bases and J dropped 5; count of bases not matched to a gene: 12. CDR1 and CDR2 (germline): LGHNA, YNFKEQ. The CDR3 has 18 residues. The CDR3 DNA is TGTGCCAGCAGCCCGAGACTAGCGGGGGGGCCACGGGACGAGACCCAGTACTTC. Residues: CASSPRLAGGPRDETQYF.

The rearrangement joins TRBV6-5 to TRBJ1-2; 7 bases line up with TRBD1. J was trimmed by 3 bases and V by 11 bases; bases with no gene match: 15. The CDR3 is 15 residues long. From germline, CDR1 is MNHEY and CDR2 SVGAGI. This CDR3 is CAGSEGGDRYYGYTF. In DNA, the CDR3 is TGTGCCGGATCGGAAGGGGGCGATCGGTACTATGGCTACACCTTC.

The rearrangement joins TRBV25-1 to TRBJ2-7, with D tentatively TRBD2 (6 bases). Germline CDR1 and CDR2: MGHDK and SYGVNS. This CDR3 spans 12 amino acids. V was cut by 7 bases and J by 2 bases, with 9 bases left in between. CDR3 sequence (DNA): TGTGCCAGCAACGGGGGACCCTACGAGCAGTACTTC. Translated: CASNGGPYEQYF.

The J gene is TRBJ2-2, the V gene TRBV25-1; TRBD2 matches 9 bases. The CDR3 is 18 amino acids. CDR1 MGHDK and CDR2 SYGVNS come from the germline V gene. V lost 3 bases and J lost 0; bases outside the gene matches: 8. CDR3 bases: TGTGCCAGCAGTGACCGTGTGCTAGCGGGACCGAACACCGGGGAGCTGTTTTTT. As protein: CASSDRVLAGPNTGELFF.

This chain connects TRBV3-1 (or the pseudogene TRBV3-2) to TRBJ2-7; 8 bases are a match to TRBD2. The CDR3 consists of 16 residues. CDR1 LGHDT and CDR2 YNNKEL come from the germline V gene (reference sequence). V was pared by 1 base and J by 6 bases, with 11 bases of the junction left unmatched. The CDR3 DNA sequence: TGTGCCAGCAGCCAAGGGTGGGGACTAGTCTCTCGCGAGCAGTACTTC. Translating it yields CASSQGWGLVSREQYF.

The chain joins TRBV6-5 to TRBJ1-2; D unclear. V was trimmed by 3 bases and J by 7 bases, leaving 12 bases between them. Germline V gene data show CDR1 as MNHEY and CDR2 as SVGAGI. The CDR3 runs to 13 residues. CDR3 sequence: CASSYEQSGGYTF. In nucleotides, the CDR3 is TGTGCCAGCAGTTATGAACAGAGTGGTGGCTACACCTTC.

The genes are TRBV11-3 and TRBJ2-3; D call uncertain. Germline values: CDR1 SGHNT, CDR2 YENEEA. The length of the CDR3 is 15 residues. Between the trimmed V and J ends, which lost 5 bases and 1 base, there was a span of 13 bases. This CDR3 reads CASSPGPRGTDTQYF. CDR3 in DNA: TGTGCCAGCAGCCCAGGTCCTCGTGGCACAGATACGCAGTATTTT.

This clone appeared a single time. The J gene is TRBJ2-7, the V gene TRBV18; 9 bases are a match to TRBD1. V dropped 4 bases and J dropped 7; count of bases not matched to a gene: 11. CDR3 length equals 15 residues. CDR1 KGHSH and CDR2 LQKENI come from the germline V gene. The CDR3 loop is CASSLRDRVAGEQYF. For the CDR3, the DNA is TGTGCCAGCTCACTCCGGGACAGGGTCGCGGGGGAGCAGTACTTC.